A selection of T cell receptor beta chains follows, all from one sample in a study of blood T cell repertoires in COVID-19. Assay: immunoSEQ multiplex PCR; the TCRdb copy retains only in-frame clones and omits some. The sample has under 300,000 clones, under 90% seen once. Sequenced input: peripheral blood. The receptors were sampled from a woman aged 40-49 years who had recovered from COVID-19. Both conserved end residues are trimmed from each CDR3.

V: TRBV19
length: 11
J: TRBJ1-5
CDR3: ASSGDRVQPQH

V: TRBV24-1
length: 12
J: TRBJ2-6
CDR3: ATSDPTGANVLT

V: TRBV11-1
length: 12
J: TRBJ2-1
CDR3: ASSRDRGGDEQF

V: TRBV2
length: 14
J: TRBJ2-7
CDR3: ASRKKDRANSYEQY

V: TRBV4-1
length: 15
J: TRBJ2-3
CDR3: ASSQGRRVSPEDTQY

V: TRBV5-5
length: 13
J: TRBJ2-7
CDR3: ASSLWAGRGYEQY

V: TRBV5-1
length: 14
J: TRBJ2-2
CDR3: ASSEGLAGATGELF

V: TRBV10-3
length: 10
J: TRBJ2-3
CDR3: AISVATDTQY

V: TRBV18
length: 14
J: TRBJ2-3
CDR3: ASSGRDRGRPDTQY

V: TRBV6-5
length: 13
J: TRBJ1-1
CDR3: ATQEGTDYYTEAF

V: TRBV4-1
length: 12
J: TRBJ2-7
CDR3: ASSEGPGVDEQY

V: TRBV27
length: 12
J: TRBJ1-4
CDR3: ASSLVGDGEKLF

V: TRBV28
length: 12
J: TRBJ1-2
CDR3: ASSFGQSAYGYT

V: TRBV21-1
length: 14
J: TRBJ1-2
CDR3: ASPRQGAVENYGYT

V: TRBV7-9
length: 14
J: TRBJ1-4
CDR3: ASSRRSDSRPEKLF

V: TRBV4-1
length: 14
J: TRBJ2-5
CDR3: ASSHFEAGGGETQY

V: TRBV7-6
length: 13
J: TRBJ2-2
CDR3: ASSINSGGTGELF

V: TRBV5-3
length: 14
J: TRBJ1-5
CDR3: ARSPNQTGLDQPQH

V: TRBV9
length: 12
J: TRBJ2-7
CDR3: ASSVRGWGDEQY

V: TRBV7-2
length: 12
J: TRBJ2-7
CDR3: ASSTSGPSYEQY

V: TRBV7-3
length: 14
J: TRBJ2-5
CDR3: ASSPRASGAQETQY

V: TRBV5-6
length: 14
J: TRBJ2-2
CDR3: ASSLVGARDTGELF

V: TRBV29-1
length: 11
J: TRBJ2-7
CDR3: SVGRDSYYEQY

V: TRBV7-6
length: 14
J: TRBJ2-6
CDR3: ASSSGTGYGANVLT

V: TRBV5-5
length: 17
J: TRBJ2-2
CDR3: ASVPALGGAVRNTGELF

V: TRBV7-2
length: 14
J: TRBJ2-1
CDR3: ASSPRSGRASNEQF

V: TRBV10-3
length: 13
J: TRBJ1-3
CDR3: AISEGQGSGNTIY

V: TRBV5-1
length: 13
J: TRBJ2-3
CDR3: ASSLGDRPTDTQY

V: TRBV18
length: 13
J: TRBJ2-1
CDR3: ASSPGTSGYNEQF

V: TRBV28
length: 14
J: TRBJ2-7
CDR3: ASSSPGAGGPYEQY

V: TRBV7-2
length: 14
J: TRBJ1-2
CDR3: ASSPQGQLLDYGYT

V: TRBV5-8
length: 10
J: TRBJ1-4
CDR3: ASNRWGVKLF

V: TRBV7-9
length: 14
J: TRBJ2-5
CDR3: ASSNLWPGVWETQY

V: TRBV30
length: 12
J: TRBJ2-5
CDR3: AWSVGQSVKTQY

V: TRBV3-1/TRBV3-2
length: 14
J: TRBJ2-1
CDR3: ASSSRGSGRGNEQF

V: TRBV27
length: 13
J: TRBJ2-7
CDR3: ASSPQGGLSYEQY

V: TRBV27
length: 15
J: TRBJ1-5
CDR3: ASSPYQGQGPNQPQH

V: TRBV4-2
length: 18
J: TRBJ1-3
CDR3: ASSQVLLGKGEGSGNTIY

V: TRBV29-1
length: 14
J: TRBJ2-3
CDR3: SVEPPSGSSPDTQY

V: TRBV11-3
length: 10
J: TRBJ1-1
CDR3: ASSLMAAEAF

V: TRBV30
length: 12
J: TRBJ1-1
CDR3: AWDPGQGWTEAF

V: TRBV29-1
length: 12
J: TRBJ2-5
CDR3: SVALGGGQETQY

V: TRBV2
length: 9
J: TRBJ1-1
CDR3: ASRGLAEAF

V: TRBV11-2
length: 14
J: TRBJ1-1
CDR3: ASSLSLDRPNTEAF